This T cell receptor (beta chain) was sequenced in a study of tumor-infiltrating lymphocytes in localized non-small cell lung cancer. Study-level background: Several tumor histologies, both smoking statuses, and some post-neoadjuvant chemotherapy samples were included.

This CDR3 has 14 amino acids. Per germline, CDR1 SEHNR and CDR2 FQNEAQ (reference sequence). V dropped 4 bases and J dropped 5; count of bases not matched to a gene: 7. Profiling relied on immunoSEQ multiplex PCR, and the TCRdb table lists in-frame clones only, not all of them. The table has about 29,000 clones, roughly 88% seen once. Findings of the study overall: No T-cell fraction difference was seen between IM1 and IM2 tumors.

Details on this clone: The antigen remains unidentified.

The gene calls are TRBV7-9 and TRBJ1-1, with 7 bases identical to TRBD1. The sample taken for sequencing was lung tumor tissue. The clonotype comes from a human donor with non-small cell lung cancer. For the CDR3, the DNA is TGTGCCAGCAGCTCGACAGGGAAAAATACTGAAGCTTTCTTT. Its translation is CASSSTGKNTEAFF.